What follows describes a single TCR beta chain. These data belong to a study of PD-L1 blockade in urothelial cancer. Study context: At 3 weeks after treatment start (second dose) and again at 6 weeks, blood was analyzed.

Some clones are missing from TCRdb's copy, which holds only in-frame ones; the method was immunoSEQ multiplex PCR. The data hold about 48,000 clones, with about four fifths observed a single time. Noted time point: peripheral blood 6 weeks after treatment start. All patients carried locally advanced or metastatic urothelial carcinoma. The CDR3 consists of 15 residues. The J segment lost 0 bases and the V segment lost 10 bases, leaving 4 bases of the junction unmatched. Germline CDR1 and CDR2: MDHEN and SYDVKM. This TCR derives from a man in his sixties or seventies with urothelial cancer. The chain carries TRBV28 and TRBJ2-3; 13 bases match TRBD2. The sample here was PBMCs, taken around atezolizumab (anti-PD-L1) treatment. The CDR3 reads CATGLAGPSTDTQYF. The CDR3 nucleotides read TGTGCCACGGGACTAGCGGGACCAAGCACAGATACGCAGTATTTT.